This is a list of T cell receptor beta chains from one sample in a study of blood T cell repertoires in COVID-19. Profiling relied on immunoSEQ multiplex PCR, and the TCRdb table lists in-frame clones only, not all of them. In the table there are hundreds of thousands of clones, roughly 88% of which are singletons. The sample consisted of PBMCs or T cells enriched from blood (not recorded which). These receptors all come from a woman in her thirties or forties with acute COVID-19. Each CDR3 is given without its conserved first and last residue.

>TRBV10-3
AISGDTTGGEQY
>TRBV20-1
SASRLLNTEAF
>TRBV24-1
ATSDSNIQGAYEPQH
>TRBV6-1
ASSEALTGYGYT
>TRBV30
AWSSTGGEDTQY
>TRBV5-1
ASSLVAGGEETQY
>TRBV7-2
ASSLGGDWRNQPQH
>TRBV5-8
ASSARGKTNEKLF
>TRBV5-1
ASSLNVGSIYNEQF
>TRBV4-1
ASSQVTGWEQF
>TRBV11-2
ASSQPGRTGNTIY
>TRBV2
ASSADRGSDEQF
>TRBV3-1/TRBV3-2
ASSGWTGEPEQY
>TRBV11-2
ASTSLRVRGDDDTEAF
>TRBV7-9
ASSLVQGNRNTIY
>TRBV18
ASSPTTGGYEKLF
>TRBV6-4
ASSELAGGDTQY
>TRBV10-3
AISESYSMNTEAF
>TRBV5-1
ASSSGTGVIGGYT
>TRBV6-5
ASSYSEGAGGQY
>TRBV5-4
ASHGTGGGNEQY
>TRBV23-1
ASSQDGPGNQPQH
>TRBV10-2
ASSTGLAGGITGELF
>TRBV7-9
ASSFGWSTEAF
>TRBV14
ASSRQGFLEQY
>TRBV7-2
ASSSFGEESSYNSPLH
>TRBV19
ASSKGQGGDQPQH
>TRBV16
ASSQFSLGQSYNSPLH
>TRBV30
ALGGGRSNQPQH
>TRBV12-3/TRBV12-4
ASSPWDSKKYT
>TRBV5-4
ASSRDRAATNEKLF
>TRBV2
ASSWSEKLF
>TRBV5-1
ASQGTDTQY
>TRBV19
ASSIGERGNQPQH
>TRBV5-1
ASSGGEGAQTGELF
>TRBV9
ASRQGAGYT
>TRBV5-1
ASRLTLAFQETQY
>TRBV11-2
ASSPSPGRGTGELF
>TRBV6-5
ASSSTRDTEAF
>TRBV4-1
ASSPGQGDTGELF
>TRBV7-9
ASSLDSQPQH
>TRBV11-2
ASSLSSGGVGDTQY
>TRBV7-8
ASSWGFGVTDTQY
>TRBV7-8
ASSPDRAGETQY
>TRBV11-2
ASSIRQGGEKLF
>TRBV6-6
ASSRGGSSYEQY
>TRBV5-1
ASSLRQDYGYT